The 21 T cell receptor beta chains below were found in one sample sequenced in a study of PD-1 blockade in classical Hodgkin lymphoma. The table came from immunoSEQ multiplex PCR; TCRdb's copy has only in-frame clones and leaves some out. This table has 98,000 or so clones, 80% to 90% appearing once. Every patient experienced relapse after autologous stem cell transplantation, and brentuximab vedotin exposure varied. The sequencing used peripheral blood mononuclear cells (PBMCs), collected before the second cycle of nivolumab. The source is a human donor with classical Hodgkin lymphoma.

The rearrangement joins TRBV28 to TRBJ2-5; either TRBD1 or TRBD2 may fit D (5 bases each). The germline V gene encodes CDR1 MDHEN and CDR2 SYDVKM. CDR3 size: 16 residues. V shed 2 bases and J shed 0 bases, with 13 bases lying between them. The CDR3 DNA follows: TGTGCCAGCAGTTTACGCCGACCGGGACACCAAGAGACCCAGTACTTC. Its protein product is CASSLRRPGHQETQYF.

The V call is TRBV7-2, the J call TRBJ2-1; D is unclear. CDR3 length equals 13 residues. Trimming pared 2 bases from V and 9 bases from J, leaving 11 bases between. Germline V gives CDR1 SGHTA, CDR2 FQGNSA. CDR3 sequence reads: CASSLSSSTEQFF. The CDR3 coding sequence is TGTGCCAGCAGCTTATCTAGTAGTACTGAGCAGTTCTTC.

V gene TRBV12-5 combines with J gene TRBJ2-7; perhaps TRBD2 as D (6 bases). CDR3 length: 14 amino acids. Germline values: CDR1 LGHNT, CDR2 FRNRAP. V gave up 6 bases and J gave up 3 bases, with 15 bases separating them. The CDR3 is CASGEGASLYEQYF. The CDR3 coding sequence is TGTGCTAGTGGGGAGGGAGCGAGCCTCTACGAGCAGTACTTC.

This clone was picked up one time. The chain employs TRBV29-1 and TRBJ2-1; tentatively, D is TRBD1 (6 bases). The germline CDR1 and CDR2 sequences are SQVTM and ANQGSEA. The V end lost 1 base, the J end lost 13 bases, and 20 bases lay between the germline ends. The CDR3 loop spans 14 amino acids. Here the CDR3 DNA reads TGCAGCGTTGAAGCGCCACCCGCGAGGACAGTACAGTTCTTC. This gives the protein CSVEAPPARTVQFF.

V usage is TRBV29-1 and J usage is TRBJ2-3; D is uncertain. Per germline, CDR1 SQVTM and CDR2 ANQGSEA. The CDR3 runs 11 residues. Deletions cut 6 bases from V and 6 bases from J, with 10 bases between. CDR3 residues: CSVEIFDTQYF. DNA for the CDR3: TGCAGCGTCGAGATATTCGATACGCAGTATTTT.

The V gene is TRBV7-2, the J gene TRBJ2-5, with D possibly matching TRBD1 (6 bases). The CDR3 is 15 residues long. Germline CDR1 reads SGHTA; CDR2 reads FQGNSA. Deletions cut 5 bases from V and 2 bases from J, with 15 bases between. The CDR3 region is CASSISGTTQETQYF. The CDR3 bases are TGTGCCAGCAGCATATCCGGGACAACACAAGAGACCCAGTACTTC.

This chain links TRBV4-2 with TRBJ2-1; 8 bases map to TRBD1. V was pared by 2 bases and J by 3 bases, with 6 bases of the junction left unmatched. Germline V lookup: CDR1 LGHNA, CDR2 YNFKEQ. This CDR3 is 16 amino acids long. Written as DNA, the CDR3 is TGTGCCAGCAGCCAACGTGGACAGGGCCTCTACAATGAGCAGTTCTTC. Translating gives CASSQRGQGLYNEQFF.

This clone was detected once. The V and J genes are TRBV7-2 and TRBJ1-1; no firm D call. The germline V gene has CDR1 SGHTA and CDR2 FQGNSA. The CDR3 spans 13 residues. Trimming pared 1 base from V and 4 bases from J, leaving 7 bases between. The CDR3: CASSLGVGTEAFF. Here the CDR3 DNA reads TGTGCCAGCAGCTTAGGAGTGGGCACTGAAGCTTTCTTT.

The V and J genes are TRBV2 and TRBJ1-5; D unresolved. Per germline, CDR1 SNHLY and CDR2 FYNNEI. The V gene lost 3 bases and the J gene lost 4 bases, with 13 bases spanning the gap. The CDR3 loop spans 15 amino acids. CDR3 sequence (DNA): TGTGCCAGCAGTGACGGGAGGAGGGAGAATCAGCCCCAGCATTTT. This gives the protein CASSDGRRENQPQHF. Filled out from reference TRBV2 and TRBJ1-5, the complete variable domain reads EPEVTQTPSHQVTQMGQEVILRCVPISNHLYFYWYRQILGQKVEFLVSFYNNEISEKSEIFDDQFSVERPDGSNFTLKIRSTKLEDSAMYFCASSDGRRENQPQHFGDGTRLSIL.

The rearrangement uses TRBV7-9 and TRBJ1-5; 12 bases agree with TRBD1. Unmatched junction bases numbered 1, after V lost 3 bases and J lost 1 base. The CDR3 is made up of 16 amino acids. CDR1 SEHNR and CDR2 FQNEAQ come from the germline V gene (reference sequence). The CDR3 reads CASSLGQGASNQPQHF. The CDR3 DNA follows: TGTGCCAGCAGCTTGGGACAGGGGGCGAGCAATCAGCCCCAGCATTTT.

This chain uses TRBV2 with TRBJ1-2, with D hard to call. Trimming cost V 5 bases and J 8 bases, with 6 bases left between them. CDR1 and CDR2 (germline): SNHLY, FYNNEI. This CDR3 has 10 amino acids. CDR3 nucleotides: TGTGCCAGCAGTTCCCGCGGCTACACCTTC. Protein product: CASSSRGYTF.

The chain recombines TRBV29-1 with TRBJ1-4; 7 bases agree with TRBD1. The trim removed 6 bases at V and 1 base at J, leaving 11 bases unmatched. CDR3 length equals 16 residues. Per germline, CDR1 SQVTM and CDR2 ANQGSEA. The CDR3 loop reads CSVEDRSAVTNEKLFF. The CDR3 DNA follows: TGCAGCGTGGAGGACAGGTCGGCCGTAACTAATGAAAAACTGTTTTTT.

The chain has TRBV5-1 and TRBJ2-3, with TRBD2 matching 8 bases. Germline CDR1 SGHRS, CDR2 YFSETQ. With V trimmed by 7 bases and J by 2 bases, 9 bases remained unmatched. This CDR3 comprises 15 residues. In nucleotides, the CDR3 is TGCGCCAGCGGCTACGACGGGGGGGCCACAGATACGCAGTATTTT. It is translated as CASGYDGGATDTQYF.

The CDR3 is CASSSSGTGTDTQYF. The CDR3, as DNA: TGTGCCAGCAGTTCCAGCGGGACCGGCACAGATACGCAGTATTTT. The chain couples TRBV6-5 to TRBJ2-3; TRBD2 agrees at 7 bases. The germline CDR1 and CDR2 sequences are MNHEY and SVGAGI. Trimming at V came to 4 bases and at J to 1 base, leaving 5 bases not matched to a gene. This CDR3 spans 15 amino acids.

The rearrangement links TRBV30 to TRBJ2-1; 8 nucleotides line up with TRBD2. The CDR3 is 14 amino acids. V trimming: 2 bases; J trimming: 6 bases; junction bases outside the gene matches: 6. Per germline, CDR1 GTSNPN and CDR2 SVGIG (reference sequence). CDR3 sequence reads: CAWSTGTRLNEQFF. CDR3 bases: TGTGCCTGGAGTACCGGGACTAGACTCAATGAGCAGTTCTTC.

The J gene is TRBJ2-3, the V gene TRBV27, with a tentative D call TRBD2 (5 bases). Trimming pared 5 bases from V and 0 bases from J, leaving 12 bases between. The germline CDR1 and CDR2 sequences are MNHEY and SMNVEV (reference sequence). This CDR3 spans 15 amino acids. CDR3 amino acids: CASSVPGSSTDTQYF. In DNA, the CDR3 is TGTGCCAGCAGTGTACCGGGATCTAGCACAGATACGCAGTATTTT.

The chain links TRBV6-6 to TRBJ2-6; no definite D call. The CDR3 extends over 14 amino acids. Trimming cost V 5 bases and J 4 bases, with 9 bases left between them. The germline V gene has CDR1 MNHNY and CDR2 SVGAGI (reference sequence). Here the CDR3 reads CASSPTTGANVLTF. The CDR3 bases are TGTGCCAGCAGTCCGACGACAGGGGCCAACGTCCTGACTTTC.

The CDR3 DNA sequence: TGTGCCAGCTCACTGGGACAGGCAGGGGAGCAGTACTTC. Amino acids: CASSLGQAGEQYF. The chain links TRBV18 to TRBJ2-7; 8 bases agree with TRBD1. Unmatched junction bases numbered 6, after V lost 4 bases and J lost 7 bases. The CDR3 has 13 amino acids. The V gene's germline CDR1 is KGHSH and CDR2 LQKENI.

The chain recombines TRBV9 with TRBJ2-3; D remains ambiguous. In germline, CDR1 is SGDLS, CDR2 YYNGEE. V was shortened by 4 bases and J by 4 bases, with 13 bases between the two germline ends. The CDR3 is 14 residues long. CDR3 in amino acids: CASSPPLGSDTQYF. CDR3 coding DNA: TGTGCCAGCAGCCCACCCTTGGGGTCAGATACGCAGTATTTT. Full variable domain (missing parts from reference TRBV9 and TRBJ2-3): DSGVTQTPKHLITATGQRVTLRCSPRSGDLSVYWYQQSLDQGLQFLIQYYNGEERAKGNILERFSAQQFPDLHSELNLSSLELGDSALYFCASSPPLGSDTQYFGPGTRLTVL.

The chain employs TRBV28 and TRBJ2-2; D uncertain. Trimming took 6 bases from V and 3 from J, leaving 14 bases between them. The CDR3 runs to 15 residues. Germline CDR1 reads MDHEN; CDR2 reads SYDVKM. Here the CDR3 reads CASRDPSWDTGELFF. In DNA form, the CDR3 reads TGTGCCAGCAGAGACCCGTCTTGGGACACCGGGGAGCTGTTTTTT.

The chain links TRBV28 to TRBJ1-1; D is unclear. V was trimmed by 4 bases and J by 4 bases, leaving 19 bases between them. Germline values: CDR1 MDHEN, CDR2 SYDVKM. CDR3 length: 16 residues. The CDR3 DNA reads TGTGCCAGCAGTTCTTCCCAACATCCGGGGAGCACTGAAGCTTTCTTT. Protein sequence: CASSSSQHPGSTEAFF.